Shown below are 16 T cell receptor beta chains from a single sample sequenced in a study of cytomegalovirus exposure and HLA in healthy donors. Profiled with immunoSEQ multiplex PCR; TCRdb holds only in-frame clones, not every one. The sample carries about 130,000 clones, 88% recorded once. Material: PBMCs. These receptors came from a man aged 25-45 years in good health and CMV-seronegative.

The chain couples TRBV30 to TRBJ1-2; 7 bases line up with TRBD1. The CDR3 spans 12 residues. Per germline, CDR1 GTSNPN and CDR2 SVGIG (reference sequence). Trimming removed 5 bases from V and 13 bases from J; junction bases left unmatched: 13. DNA for the CDR3: TGTGCCTGGGACTGGACAGGCGGCTCTGGCACCTTC. Protein product: CAWDWTGGSGTF.

The genes are TRBV7-3 and TRBJ2-7; D is perhaps TRBD2 (6 bases). The length of the CDR3 is 15 residues. Deletions cut 2 bases from V and 1 base from J, with 12 bases between. Germline-derived CDR1 and CDR2 are SGHTA and FQGTGA. The CDR3 nucleotides read TGTGCCAGCAGCTTATCCGGGAGCAAGTCCTACGAGCAGTACTTC. It yields the protein CASSLSGSKSYEQYF.

This clone is a singleton in its sample. The genes are TRBV4-3 and TRBJ2-7; tentatively, D is TRBD2 (5 bases). V was trimmed by 2 bases and J by 7 bases, leaving 9 bases between them. The CDR3 extends over 12 amino acids. Germline V CDR1 and CDR2: LGHNA, YSLEER. CDR3 in amino acids: CASSQIRGEQYF. Written as DNA, the CDR3 is TGCGCCAGCAGCCAAATCCGCGGGGAGCAGTACTTC.

This CDR3 is CASSSTIAGGPRSYEQYF. CDR3 sequence (DNA): TGTGCCAGCAGCTCAACTATAGCGGGAGGGCCGAGGTCCTACGAGCAGTACTTC. The rearrangement links TRBV13 to TRBJ2-7; 11 nucleotides line up with TRBD2. After removal of 4 bases from V and 1 base from J, the junction contained 12 bases not matched to a gene. The CDR3 runs to 18 residues. Germline V gives CDR1 PRHDT, CDR2 FYEKMQ (reference sequence).

This clone was recorded a few times. This chain uses TRBV9 with TRBJ2-2; TRBD2 is a possible D gene (6 bases). CDR3 length: 14 amino acids. V lost 5 bases, J lost 4 bases, and 12 bases lay in between. Germline-derived CDR1 and CDR2 are SGDLS and YYNGEE. The CDR3 nucleotides are TGTGCCAGCAGACCCGGACTATTCACCGGGGAGCTGTTTTTT. This encodes CASRPGLFTGELFF.

The rearrangement uses TRBV6-1 and TRBJ1-1; 9 bases line up with TRBD1. V was clipped by 9 bases and J by 4 bases; unmatched bases: 9. Looked up from germline, CDR1 is MNHNS and CDR2 is SASEGT. This CDR3 region has 14 residues. The CDR3 reads CASTGGLYGTEAFF. CDR3 bases: TGTGCCAGTACAGGGGGCCTGTATGGCACTGAAGCTTTCTTT.

This chain uses TRBV2 with TRBJ2-5; D is unclear. Trimming shortened V by 4 bases and J by 2 bases, and 2 bases separated the two germline ends. Germline CDR1 reads SNHLY; CDR2 reads FYNNEI. The CDR3 sequence is 11 residues long. CDR3 residues: CASSAQETQYF. The CDR3 coding sequence is TGTGCCAGCAGTGCGCAAGAGACCCAGTACTTC.

This chain links TRBV6-1 with TRBJ1-5; 9 nucleotides match TRBD1. The germline V gene encodes CDR1 MNHNS and CDR2 SASEGT. V lost 1 base and J lost 4; bases outside the gene matches: 5. The CDR3 is made up of 16 amino acids. The CDR3 sequence: CASSEDGTGRNQPQHF. CDR3 coding DNA: TGTGCCAGCAGTGAAGACGGGACAGGGCGAAATCAGCCCCAGCATTTT.

This clone was seen more than once but under ten times. The chain links TRBV2 to TRBJ1-1; 9 nucleotides line up with TRBD1. Looked up from germline, CDR1 is SNHLY and CDR2 is FYNNEI. The V and J ends lost 7 bases and 0 bases, in that order; junction bases with no gene match: 3. The CDR3 is 14 amino acids. The CDR3, as DNA: TGTGCCAGCATGGGGACAGGGATGAACACTGAAGCTTTCTTT. Residues: CASMGTGMNTEAFF.

The chain links TRBV11-3 to TRBJ1-1; D is possibly TRBD1 (5 bases). Germline loops: CDR1 SGHNT, CDR2 YENEEA. V lost 2 bases and J lost 1, with 11 bases in between. The length of the CDR3 is 15 residues. The CDR3, as DNA: TGTGCCAGCAGCTTAAAGTGGGGCGCGAACACTGAAGCTTTCTTT. It specifies CASSLKWGANTEAFF. Combining the CDR3 with reference TRBV11-3 and TRBJ1-1 gives the whole variable domain EAGVVQSPRYKIIEKKQPVAFWCNPISGHNTLYWYLQNLGQGPELLIRYENEEAVDDSQLPKDRFSAERLKGVDSTLKIQPAELGDSAVYLCASSLKWGANTEAFFGQGTRLTVV.

This chain connects TRBV4-3 to TRBJ2-1, with 11 bases identical to TRBD2. V lost 3 bases, J lost 4 bases, and 5 bases stayed unmatched. This CDR3 has 16 residues. Germline-derived CDR1 and CDR2 are LGHNA and YSLEER. The CDR3 protein is CASSQKGLAVYNEQFF. As DNA, the CDR3 is TGCGCCAGCAGCCAGAAGGGACTAGCGGTATACAATGAGCAGTTCTTC.

The chain links TRBV2 to TRBJ2-1, with D possibly being TRBD2 (6 bases). The CDR3 is 14 amino acids. The V gene's germline CDR1 is SNHLY and CDR2 FYNNEI. Between the trimmed V and J ends, which lost 11 bases and 0 bases, there was a span of 14 bases. In nucleotides, the CDR3 is TGTGCCTCGAATAGCGGATTCTCCTACAATGAGCAGTTCTTC. Amino acids: CASNSGFSYNEQFF.

This clone was detected a few times. The rearrangement uses TRBV29-1 and TRBJ1-2; TRBD1 is a possible D gene (5 bases). The CDR3 length is 13 residues. Germline loops: CDR1 SQVTM, CDR2 ANQGSEA. With 8 bases removed from V and 4 bases from J, the gap between germline ends came to 17 bases. The CDR3 coding sequence is TGCAGCACCGGTCCCGCAGGGTTCTATGGCTACACCTTC. As protein: CSTGPAGFYGYTF.

V usage is TRBV5-1 and J usage is TRBJ1-2; the match to TRBD1 covers 7 bases. The CDR3 is 14 amino acids. Germline CDR1 is SGHRS and CDR2 is YFSETQ. The V segment lost 4 bases and the J segment 2 bases; nucleotides outside the gene matches: 5. The CDR3 DNA reads as TGCGCCAGCAGCCAGACAGGGACAAACTATGGCTACACCTTC. Translated: CASSQTGTNYGYTF.

The chain couples TRBV7-2 to TRBJ2-1, with 8 bases matching TRBD2. Germline CDR1 reads SGHTA; CDR2 reads FQGNSA. The CDR3 is made up of 17 amino acids. V trimming: 2 bases; J trimming: 2 bases; junction bases outside the gene matches: 8. CDR3 coding DNA: TGTGCCAGCAGCTTATTAGCGGGGATACTTACCTACAATGAGCAGTTCTTC. It is translated as CASSLLAGILTYNEQFF.

The V and J genes are TRBV6-1 and TRBJ2-3; 15 bases are shared with TRBD2. The CDR3 sequence is 15 residues long. Per the germline V gene, CDR1 is MNHNS and CDR2 is SASEGT. V gave up 6 bases and J gave up 6 bases; unmatched junction bases: 4. The CDR3 DNA is TGTGCCAGCAGAGGGACTAGCGGGAGGTGGGATACGCAGTATTTT. The encoded protein is CASRGTSGRWDTQYF.